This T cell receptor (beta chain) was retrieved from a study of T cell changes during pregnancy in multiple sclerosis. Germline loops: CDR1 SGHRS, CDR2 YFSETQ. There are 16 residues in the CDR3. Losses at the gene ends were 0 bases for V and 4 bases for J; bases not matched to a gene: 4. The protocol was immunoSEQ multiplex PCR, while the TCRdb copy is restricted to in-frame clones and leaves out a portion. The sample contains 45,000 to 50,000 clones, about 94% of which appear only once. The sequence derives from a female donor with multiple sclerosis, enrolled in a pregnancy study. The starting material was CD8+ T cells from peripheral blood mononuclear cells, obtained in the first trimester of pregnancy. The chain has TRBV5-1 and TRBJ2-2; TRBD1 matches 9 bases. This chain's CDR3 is CASSLAGTGPTGELFF. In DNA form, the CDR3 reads TGCGCCAGCAGCTTGGCCGGGACAGGGCCCACCGGGGAGCTGTTTTTT.